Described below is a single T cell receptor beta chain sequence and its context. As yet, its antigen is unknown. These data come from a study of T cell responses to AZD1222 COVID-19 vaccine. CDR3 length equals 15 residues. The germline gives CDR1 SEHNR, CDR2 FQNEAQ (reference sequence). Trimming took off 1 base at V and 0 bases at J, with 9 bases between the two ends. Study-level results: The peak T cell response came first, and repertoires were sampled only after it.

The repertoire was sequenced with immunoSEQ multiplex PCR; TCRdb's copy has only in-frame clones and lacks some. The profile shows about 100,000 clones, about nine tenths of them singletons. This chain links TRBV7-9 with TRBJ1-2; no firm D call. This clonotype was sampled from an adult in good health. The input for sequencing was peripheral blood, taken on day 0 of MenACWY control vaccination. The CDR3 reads CASSLGYGANYGYTF. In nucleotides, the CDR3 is TGTGCCAGCAGCTTAGGGTACGGAGCTAACTATGGCTACACCTTC.